This paragraph reports one T cell receptor (beta chain). The sample holds one count of this clone. Its antigen has not been determined. There are no base qualities to consult, and no much larger clone falls within one base. The time point tag for this specimen amounts to: cells obtained before transplantation from donor or recipient. CD3+CD4+ and CD3+CD8+ populations were FACS-sorted from unstimulated pre-transplant donor and recipient cells taken from spleen or lymph nodes. The data derive from a study of graft-versus-host responses after intestinal transplantation listed by TCRdb under 2021. As for the study more broadly: Recipients received multivisceral, liver-intestinal, or isolated intestinal transplants. All recipients received anti-thymocyte globulin induction followed by maintenance tacrolimus and steroids for around 3 years. After intestinal transplantation, graft-versus-host and host-versus-graft alloreactive T cell clones were followed in the graft, circulation and bone marrow using bulk TCR-beta CDR3 sequencing. Alloreactive clones were identified by sequencing pre-transplant mixed lymphocyte reaction products and comparing these products with unstimulated pre-transplant donor and recipient T cells. The cohort enrolled 24 intestinal transplant recipients, one of whom was a retransplant, and a few patients without pretransplant specimens were excluded. A peak of at least 4% donor T cells among recipient peripheral blood mononuclear cells was the definition used for donor T cell macrochimerism. Rather than going through the commercial service, samples from a few later patients were sequenced in-house on an Illumina MiSeq and processed with MiXCR.

Findings and caveats that apply to the study as a whole: The relatively low number and heterogeneity of intestinal transplant patients limited the conclusions. GvH clones were detected in recipient bone marrow, and some of these GvH clones were observed earlier in ileal mucosa or blood, consistent with an intestinal mucosal origin. Early after transplant, declines in HvG clones were associated with peak levels of circulating GvH clones. In the allografts of patients with donor T cell macrochimerism, GvH to HvG T cell clonal ratios were high.

In the germline V gene (reference sequence), CDR1 corresponds to MNHNY and CDR2 to SVGAGI. The CDR3 contains 16 residues, cysteine and phenylalanine counted. The entry retains the CDR3 DNA only, 48 bases that are in frame from base 1. Trimming removed 0 bases from V and 5 bases from J, leaving 13 bases between the germline ends. Library preparation used the immunoSEQ multiplex PCR assay. For most patients, genomic DNA was isolated using the Qiagen DNeasy Blood and Tissue Kit and was shipped frozen to Adaptive Biotechnologies for TCR sequencing. Adaptive Biotechnologies carried out high-throughput TCR-beta CDR3 sequencing of genomic DNA for most patients. On the authors' methods: TCR sequencing data for 15 to 20 patients were retrieved from Adaptive's ImmunoSEQ software; a few other patients were processed with MiXCR and VDJtools. To correct CD4 versus CD8 sorting errors, any sequence found in both subsets at a frequency ratio below 5:1 was removed. Because the origin of CDR3 nucleotide sequences shared between donor and recipient could not be assigned, those sequences were removed. At least 2-fold expansion over unstimulated cells and a minimum CFSE-low frequency of 0.002% (template counts) or 0.001% (read counts) were required for clones to be classified as alloreactive. Clones were considered mappable if detected in sequenced pre-transplant spleen, lymph node, or MLR CFSE-low populations of the donor or recipient. The cumulative frequency of alloreactive clones was calculated as a percentage of all sequences, weighted by copy number. The clones in this table, taken by TCRdb from immuneACCESS, are in-frame only. Not every clone is retained; where verified, under half of the shortfall comes from an unresolved V gene, and the cause of the rest is unknown. For V, J and clone size, that table is used; D and trimming come from the DNA. The sample data list roughly 100,000 clones, and 75% to 95% of these were observed just once. About 0.18% of the sample rests with the top ten.

The chain was built from TRBV6-6 and TRBJ1-4, and perhaps TRBD1 as D gene, on 5 matching bases. The receptor comes from a human donor who was the organ donor for an intestinal transplant. The sample was unstimulated CD4+ T cells sorted from spleen or lymph node cells, taken before transplant. The DNA sequence is given as TGTGCCAGCAGTTACTCGATGGCGGGGACCAATGAAAAACTGTTTTTT. It translates to CASSYSMAGTNEKLFF.